This T cell receptor (beta chain) was sequenced in a study of monozygotic twins with cystic fibrosis. Study results and limitations: Monozygotic CF twin pairs shared significantly more nucleotide-identical clonotypes than unrelated CF individuals did.

Concerning this clone: No antigen is known for it.

Sequencing used immunoSEQ multiplex PCR; TCRdb keeps in-frame clones, though not all of them. The table includes about 15,000 clones, nearly 99% detected once. This CDR3 is built from 18 residues. The V gene's germline CDR1 is SGHNT and CDR2 YYREEE (reference sequence). V lost 1 base and J 0 bases, leaving 14 bases between the germline ends. The chain joins TRBV5-4 to TRBJ2-6; D unresolved. The source of this sequence is a girl under 10 years old with cystic fibrosis. The sequenced sample was blood. The CDR3 loop is CASSLWFGRRSGANVLTF. In DNA form, the CDR3 reads TGTGCCAGCAGCTTGTGGTTCGGGCGACGCTCTGGGGCCAACGTCCTGACTTTC.